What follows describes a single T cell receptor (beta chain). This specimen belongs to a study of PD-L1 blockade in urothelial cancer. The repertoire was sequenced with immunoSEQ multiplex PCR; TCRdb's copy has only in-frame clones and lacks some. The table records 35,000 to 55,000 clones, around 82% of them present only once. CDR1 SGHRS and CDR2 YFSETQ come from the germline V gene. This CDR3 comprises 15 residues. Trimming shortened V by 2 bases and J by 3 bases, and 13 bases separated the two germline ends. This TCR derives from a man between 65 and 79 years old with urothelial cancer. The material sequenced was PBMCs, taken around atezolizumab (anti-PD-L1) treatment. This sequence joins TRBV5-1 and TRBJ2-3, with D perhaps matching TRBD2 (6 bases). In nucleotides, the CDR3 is TGCGCCAGCAGCTTTGGGGGGAGATGGACAGATACGCAGTATTTT. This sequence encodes CASSFGGRWTDTQYF.